The TCR beta chain described here comes from a study of CD8 T cells in Susac syndrome. Looking at the study overall: Blood was drawn from patients with Susac syndrome. At that point, they were therapy-naive, on corticosteroids, or on intravenous immunoglobulin alone. Study-level points and caveats: The study's TCR sequencing and HLA analysis drew on a certain number of individuals. That number was acknowledged as relatively small.

An input of roughly 0.5 to 1 ug of RNA was subjected to reverse transcription using random hexamers. TCR beta CDR3 was amplified by immunoSEQ multiplex PCR. This amplification extended across 54 Vbeta and 13 Jbeta segments. TCRdb called the immunoSEQ multiplex PCR reads again in MiXCR, with one record for every CDR3 protein. This table has under 110,000 distinct CDR3 sequences, roughly 94% appearing once. CD8+ and CD4+ T cells circulating in blood were sequenced for TCR beta. Notes on this clonotype: No antigen is known for it.

V dropped 0 bases and J dropped 3 bases, with 11 bases sitting between them. CDR3 length: 15 residues. Germline CDR1 reads SGHNT; CDR2 reads YYREEE (reference sequence). This chain joins TRBV5-4 and TRBJ2-3; D could derive from TRBD1 or TRBD2 (6 bases each). The sample comprised CD8+ T cells from PBMCs. The sequence was collected from a human donor with Susac syndrome. CDR3 DNA: TGTGCCAGCAGCTTGGCCGAGGGGGGTACAGATACGCAGTATTTT. Its protein is CASSLAEGGTDTQYF.